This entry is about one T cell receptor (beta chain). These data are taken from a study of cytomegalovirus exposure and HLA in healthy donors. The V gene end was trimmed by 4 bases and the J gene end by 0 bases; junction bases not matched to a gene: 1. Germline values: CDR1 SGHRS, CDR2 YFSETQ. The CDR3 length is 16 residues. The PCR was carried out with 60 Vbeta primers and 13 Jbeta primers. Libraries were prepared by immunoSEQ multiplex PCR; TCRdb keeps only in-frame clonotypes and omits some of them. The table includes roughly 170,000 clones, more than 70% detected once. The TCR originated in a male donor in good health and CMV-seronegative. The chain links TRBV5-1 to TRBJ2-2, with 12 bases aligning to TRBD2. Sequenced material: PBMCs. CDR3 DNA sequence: TGCGCCAGCAGCAGGACTAGCGGGGCGAACACCGGGGAGCTGTTTTTT. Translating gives CASSRTSGANTGELFF.